This T cell receptor beta chain was sequenced during a study of T cell responses to AZD1222 COVID-19 vaccine. General observations from the study: Spike regions recognized by vaccine-associated CD4 TCRs spanned the protein, led by 160-218 and 743-854. Spike-specific TCR breadth and depth rose after two AZD1222 doses.

Trimming took 3 bases from V and 3 from J; bases not matched to a gene: 8. CDR3 size: 15 residues. Per germline, CDR1 LGHNA and CDR2 YNFKEQ. As regards this clone: No antigen is known for it.

Sequencing used immunoSEQ multiplex PCR; TCRdb keeps in-frame clones, though not all of them. This sample has over 130,000 clones, with 75% to 90% found just once. This chain joins TRBV4-2 and TRBJ2-7, with TRBD1 matching 7 bases. Material: peripheral blood, obtained 28 days after the second AZD1222 dose. The TCR sequence derives from an adult who received the AZD1222 COVID-19 vaccine. CDR3 in amino acids: CASSQLDRVGYEQYF. The CDR3 DNA sequence: TGTGCCAGCAGCCAGCTTGACAGGGTGGGCTACGAGCAGTACTTC.